These T cell receptor beta chains were read from a single sample in a study of regulatory T cells in long-lasting Graves disease. TCRdb analysed the multiplex PCR reads with MiXCR anew, one entry per CDR3 protein. Counted here are fewer than 650,000 distinct CDR3 sequences, less than 20% occurring once; the ten biggest clones make up more than 15%. These same records also appear under a second study, on T cells in Graves' hyperthyroidism and ophthalmopathy.

Material: peripheral blood mononuclear cells (PBMCs), obtained at new diagnosis, from a patient treated with antithyroid drugs. These receptors originate from a woman in her thirties with Graves disease. CDR3s include the opening cysteine and the closing phenylalanine or tryptophan. The listing skips clone size in some rows; elsewhere it reads once, few, many or a size class.

TRBJ2-3,-,TRBV6-1,CASSTLSDTQYF
TRBJ1-1,-,TRBV19,CAAVDRKGANTEAFF
TRBJ2-3,-,TRBV25-1,CASSGGGSGRGADTQYF
TRBJ2-1,few,TRBV7-9,CASSLRGESYNEQFF
TRBJ2-1,few,TRBV3-1,CASTTRTPADNEQFF
TRBJ2-3,many,TRBV5-1,CASSVGTSGTPTDTQYF
TRBJ2-7,many,TRBV28,CASSPRGSTAYEQYF
TRBJ1-2,many,TRBV7-8,CASSLEAGGAYGYTF
TRBJ2-5,many,TRBV12-3/TRBV12-4,CASGLGKKTQYF
TRBJ2-1,-,TRBV30,CATAPVGGSGYNEQFF
TRBJ2-7,-,TRBV30,CAWSAPPLDRVNEQYF
TRBJ2-1,few,TRBV5-6,CASSLRASEFF
TRBJ2-4,-,TRBV7-8,CASSLDWDRGNIQYF
TRBJ1-1,many,TRBV28,CASSGRDRGRTEAFF
TRBJ2-2,-,TRBV7-9,CASTNTPTSGRTGELFF
TRBJ1-1,many,TRBV6-5,CASSYGGRSAEAFF
TRBJ2-2,few,TRBV2,CASIGRFGGELFF
TRBJ1-4,-,TRBV10-2,CAAAGEGKLFF
TRBJ1-1,many,TRBV6-1,CASSEGITPGTEAFF
TRBJ2-1,-,TRBV3-1,CASSQEFFEQFF
TRBJ1-5,many,TRBV2,CASKGGSYDQPQHF
TRBJ2-2,few,TRBV25-1,CASSAPGAGGTGELFF
TRBJ2-1,-,TRBV7-9,CASSKKSLANEQFF
TRBJ2-5,-,TRBV7-2,CASSLVAREGGRGETQYF
TRBJ2-2,-,TRBV7-9,CASSPLSISGELFF
TRBJ2-1,many,TRBV7-9,CASSLGGTGDDNEQFF